These T cell receptor beta chains were read from a single sample in a study of T cell repertoires in cytomegalovirus infection. A single record per CDR3 protein comes from TCRdb applying MiXCR to the reads. The sample lists around 900,000 distinct CDR3 sequences; roughly 30% were seen once. Their recognized antigens are unknown. Specimen: cultured CD8+ T cells from PBMCs, collected from culture after CMV antigen stimulation. The receptors here all came from a human donor in good health (CMV status not recorded). Some clones in this sample may be carry-over from other donors' samples. Both conserved end residues are part of each CDR3. A D gene is named only where the DNA matches it firmly. A clone size is listed for some rows: how often the clone was seen (once, few, many), or a class if it is expanded.

CDR3 DNA	CDR3 protein	V gene	J gene	D gene	clone size
TGCGCCAGCAGTTACCGGGGGGGCCACGAGCAGTACTTC	CASSYRGGHEQYF	TRBV5-1	TRBJ2-7	TRBD2	-
TGTGCCAGCAGCTTAGCGTTGGCGGCCCCCCCCTTCGAGCAGTACTTC	CASSLALAAPPFEQYF	TRBV7-2	TRBJ2-7	-	-
TGTGCCAGTAGTTGGCGAACTTCGGGTGAAAAACTGTTTTTT	CASSWRTSGEKLFF	TRBV19	TRBJ1-4	-	-
TGTGCCAGCAGCTTAAGGGTTTATACTGAAGCTTTCTTT	CASSLRVYTEAFF	TRBV7-3	TRBJ1-1	-	few
TGTGCCAGCAGTTTCCTTCGTCTAGCTAGCTTTATGAATGAGCAGTTCTTC	CASSFLRLASFMNEQFF	TRBV6-2/TRBV6-3	TRBJ2-1	-	-
TGTGCCAGCAGACCAACCCCGGGGCGGAACACCGGGGAGCTGTTTTTT	CASRPTPGRNTGELFF	TRBV7-9	TRBJ2-2	-	few
TGTGCCAGCAGCTTAGGAGGGACAGTAGTTTTCTTT	CASSLGGTVVFF	TRBV7-9	TRBJ1-1	TRBD1	-
TGTGCCAGCAGTTACAGTTCCACAACGAACACTGAAGCTTTCTTT	CASSYSSTTNTEAFF	TRBV6-5	TRBJ1-1	-	few
TGTGCCAGCAGCTTGCCCGGGTTCGAAAACATTCAGTACTTC	CASSLPGFENIQYF	TRBV5-4	TRBJ2-4	-	-
TGTGCCATCAGTGAGGCTGGTGACAGTCTCTATGGCTACACCTTC	CAISEAGDSLYGYTF	TRBV10-3	TRBJ1-2	-	-
TGTGCCAGCAGCTTAGAAAGGGTCTCAGAATACAATGAGCAGTTCTTC	CASSLERVSEYNEQFF	TRBV7-8	TRBJ2-1	-	few
TGTGCCACCAGTGACCCACGGGATCGGAACGGCTACACCTTC	CATSDPRDRNGYTF	TRBV24-1	TRBJ1-2	-	-
TGTGCCAGCAGTTCACACAGAGATAATCAGCCCCAGCATTTT	CASSSHRDNQPQHF	TRBV27	TRBJ1-5	-	few
TGTGCCAGCAGTGAATCGAGGGGGAGTGGGGAGACCCAGTACTTC	CASSESRGSGETQYF	TRBV25-1	TRBJ2-5	-	-
TGTGCCAGCAGCTTTAAGGCATGGAGCCCAGATACGCAGTATTTT	CASSFKAWSPDTQYF	TRBV7-8	TRBJ2-3	-	few
TGCGCCAGCAGCCTAAATCAGGAGAACACCGGGGAGCTGTTTTTT	CASSLNQENTGELFF	TRBV4-1	TRBJ2-2	-	-
TGTGCCAGCCGTCAGGGACAGGGGGGATTGAATGAGCAGTTCTTC	CASRQGQGGLNEQFF	TRBV7-9	TRBJ2-1	TRBD1	-
TGTGCCAGCAGCAATTCCGGGACAGGGGCTTCACCCCTCCACTTT	CASSNSGTGASPLHF	TRBV7-6	TRBJ1-6	TRBD1	many
TGTGCCAGCAGTTTGGGACAGGGGCTTGGCTACACCTTC	CASSLGQGLGYTF	TRBV12-3/TRBV12-4	TRBJ1-2	TRBD1	once
TGTGCCAGCTCGCCCAGGGCCACTGAAGCTTTCTTT	CASSPRATEAFF	TRBV18	TRBJ1-1	-	-
TGTGCCAGCACCCCCGGGGGTTATCTGAACACCGGGGAGCTGTTTTTT	CASTPGGYLNTGELFF	TRBV7-2	TRBJ2-2	-	few
TGTGCCAGCAGTTACTCCGAGGGGATTGGAGGCTACACCTTC	CASSYSEGIGGYTF	TRBV6-5	TRBJ1-2	-	-
TGTGCCAGCAGTTTTGGTCAGGGGGCTTACATGAACACTGAAGCTTTCTTT	CASSFGQGAYMNTEAFF	TRBV12-3/TRBV12-4	TRBJ1-1	TRBD1	-
TGTGCCAGCAGTTACATGGGCTTGAACACTGAAGCTTTCTTT	CASSYMGLNTEAFF	TRBV6-5	TRBJ1-1	-	few
TGCGCCAGCAGCCAAGAGGACAGGGGGAGGTATGAGCAGTTCTTC	CASSQEDRGRYEQFF	TRBV4-3	TRBJ2-1	TRBD1	-
TGTGCCAGCAGCTGGCAGGGGTACAATGAGCAGTTCTTC	CASSWQGYNEQFF	TRBV7-6	TRBJ2-1	-	many
TGCAGTGCTAGAGATTTTCGGGACACAGATACGCAGTATTTT	CSARDFRDTDTQYF	TRBV20-1	TRBJ2-3	-	few
TGTGCCAGCAGTCCCTGGAGCAGGTCCGATGGCTACACCTTC	CASSPWSRSDGYTF	TRBV12-3/TRBV12-4	TRBJ1-2	-	few
TGCAGTGCTAGAGATGGGCAGGGGGAGAACTATGGCTACACCTTC	CSARDGQGENYGYTF	TRBV20-1	TRBJ1-2	TRBD1	-
TGTGCCAGCAGCCCGGGACTAGCGTTCTACAATGAGCAGTTCTTC	CASSPGLAFYNEQFF	TRBV7-8	TRBJ2-1	TRBD2	many
TGCGCCAGCAGCCAGGTAGGGCGCCCTGAAGCTTTCTTT	CASSQVGRPEAFF	TRBV4-3	TRBJ1-1	-	-
TGTGCCAGTAGTACCACCCAGGCGGATACGCAGTATTTT	CASSTTQADTQYF	TRBV19	TRBJ2-3	-	few
TGTGCCAGCCGATTTCCGGGACCGAAAAACATTCAGTACTTC	CASRFPGPKNIQYF	TRBV7-9	TRBJ2-4	-	-
TGTGCCAGCACCCAGACAGACGACTACAATGAGCAGTTCTTC	CASTQTDDYNEQFF	TRBV5-6	TRBJ2-1	-	-
TGTGCCAGCAGTCCCCCCGGGACTAGCGGGGGGGCGGGAACCGGGGAGCTGTTTTTT	CASSPPGTSGGAGTGELFF	TRBV2	TRBJ2-2	TRBD2	few
TGTGCCAGCAGCGCCCTTTCAGGGGCGACGAACTATGGCTACACCTTC	CASSALSGATNYGYTF	TRBV9	TRBJ1-2	-	-
TGTGCCATCAGAACAGCCAGGGGGCGCGTTAGTGGCTACACCTTC	CAIRTARGRVSGYTF	TRBV10-3	TRBJ1-2	TRBD1	few
TGTGCCAGCAGTTTGATCTGGGGGGATACGCAGTATTTT	CASSLIWGDTQYF	TRBV27	TRBJ2-3	-	-
TGTGCCAGCAGGGACCAGCACATGAACACTGAAGCTTTCTTT	CASRDQHMNTEAFF	TRBV27	TRBJ1-1	-	-
TGTGCCAGCAGCGCAGGGACAGGGGCAAACTATGGCTACACCTTC	CASSAGTGANYGYTF	TRBV7-6	TRBJ1-2	TRBD1	-
TGTGCCAGCAGTGAAGCCGCGACAGGGAGAGGATACATTCAGTACTTC	CASSEAATGRGYIQYF	TRBV6-1	TRBJ2-4	TRBD1	many
TGTGCCAGCAGTTTTTGGGGGACTAGCGGGGAAGAGACCCAGTACTTC	CASSFWGTSGEETQYF	TRBV28	TRBJ2-5	TRBD2	-
TGTGCCAGCAAGGACAGACCACACACCGGGGAGCTGTTTTTT	CASKDRPHTGELFF	TRBV6-5	TRBJ2-2	-	-
TGCGCTACCCTCAGGGTGAACACCGGGGAGCTGTTTTTT	CATLRVNTGELFF	TRBV4-1	TRBJ2-2	-	-
TGTGCCAGCTTTAGCGGGGGGGCTGGGGAGCAGTTCTTC	CASFSGGAGEQFF	TRBV19	TRBJ2-1	TRBD2	few
TGCGCCAGCAGCCAGACCTTAGCACAGGGGTTGGAACACGAGGAGCTGTTTTTT	CASSQTLAQGLEHEELFF	TRBV4-3	TRBJ2-2	TRBD1	-
TGTGCCAGCAGTGGCCGGGACAGGCAGGCGACCAAAAACATTCAGTACTTC	CASSGRDRQATKNIQYF	TRBV6-1	TRBJ2-4	TRBD1	-
TGTGCCATCAGTGAGCCTTTCCAACAACCGGGGGCCCCGAACACCGGGGAGCTGTTTTTT	CAISEPFQQPGAPNTGELFF	TRBV10-3	TRBJ2-2	-	-
TGTGCCAGCAAGCTAGCGGGGGGATACACAGATACGCAGTATTTT	CASKLAGGYTDTQYF	TRBV27	TRBJ2-3	TRBD2	-
TGTGCCAGCAGCATTCCGGGACTAGCGGGGGGGGTCTTCCAAGAGACCCAGTACTTC	CASSIPGLAGGVFQETQYF	TRBV7-6	TRBJ2-5	TRBD2	-
TGTGCCAGCAGCTTAGACACAGGGGATAACTATGGCTACACCTTC	CASSLDTGDNYGYTF	TRBV7-2	TRBJ1-2	TRBD1	many
TGCAGCGTCCGGGACAGGGGGCTAAACTATGGCTACACCTTC	CSVRDRGLNYGYTF	TRBV29-1	TRBJ1-2	TRBD1	-
TGTGCCAGCAGTGGATCGACAGCGGGGTCAAATGAGCAGTTCTTC	CASSGSTAGSNEQFF	TRBV6-6	TRBJ2-1	TRBD2	-
TGTGCCAGCAGCTTAGCCGTGGAGCGGGGGCACACAGATACGCAGTATTTT	CASSLAVERGHTDTQYF	TRBV7-8	TRBJ2-3	TRBD2	many
TGCAGCGTTGAAACTAGCGGAAGCTCCTACAATGAGCAGTTCTTC	CSVETSGSSYNEQFF	TRBV29-1	TRBJ2-1	TRBD2	-
TGTGCCAGCAGCTTAGGTCAGGGAACAGGAGAGCAGCCCCAGCATTTT	CASSLGQGTGEQPQHF	TRBV7-9	TRBJ1-5	-	many
TGTGCCAGCAGCATGCCACGCAACCAAGAGACCCAGTACTTC	CASSMPRNQETQYF	TRBV7-2	TRBJ2-5	-	many
TGTGCCATCAGCACCGGGACAGGAGGCAATCAGCCCCAGCATTTT	CAISTGTGGNQPQHF	TRBV10-3	TRBJ1-5	TRBD1	many